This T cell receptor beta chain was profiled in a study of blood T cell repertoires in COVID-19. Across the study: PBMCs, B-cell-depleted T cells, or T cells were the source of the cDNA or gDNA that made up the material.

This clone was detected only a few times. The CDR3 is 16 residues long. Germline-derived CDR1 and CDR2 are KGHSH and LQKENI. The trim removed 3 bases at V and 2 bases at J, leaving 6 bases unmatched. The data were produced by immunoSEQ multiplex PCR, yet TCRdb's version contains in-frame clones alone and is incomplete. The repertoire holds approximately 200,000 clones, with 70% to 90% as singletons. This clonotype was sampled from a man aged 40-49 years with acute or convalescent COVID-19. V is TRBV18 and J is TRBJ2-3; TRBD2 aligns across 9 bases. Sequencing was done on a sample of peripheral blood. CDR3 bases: TGTGCCAGCTCACCGAACCGACTAGCGGTCACAGATACGCAGTATTTT. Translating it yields CASSPNRLAVTDTQYF.